This T cell receptor (beta chain) was sequenced during a study of technical replicates of blood from a few donors. The repertoire was sequenced with immunoSEQ multiplex PCR; TCRdb's copy has only in-frame clones and lacks some. The table lists about 75,000 clones, nearly 98% of them singletons. Looked up from germline, CDR1 is SGHTA and CDR2 is FQGNSA. V lost 4 bases and J 7 bases, leaving 11 bases between the germline ends. The CDR3 runs 12 residues. J is TRBJ2-7 and V is TRBV7-2; weak D call: TRBD1 (5 bases). The TCR comes from a human donor in good health. Input material: T cells isolated from PBMCs. The CDR3 coding sequence is TGTGCCAGCAGCTATGGGGCAAAGGAGCAGTACTTC. This translates into CASSYGAKEQYF.